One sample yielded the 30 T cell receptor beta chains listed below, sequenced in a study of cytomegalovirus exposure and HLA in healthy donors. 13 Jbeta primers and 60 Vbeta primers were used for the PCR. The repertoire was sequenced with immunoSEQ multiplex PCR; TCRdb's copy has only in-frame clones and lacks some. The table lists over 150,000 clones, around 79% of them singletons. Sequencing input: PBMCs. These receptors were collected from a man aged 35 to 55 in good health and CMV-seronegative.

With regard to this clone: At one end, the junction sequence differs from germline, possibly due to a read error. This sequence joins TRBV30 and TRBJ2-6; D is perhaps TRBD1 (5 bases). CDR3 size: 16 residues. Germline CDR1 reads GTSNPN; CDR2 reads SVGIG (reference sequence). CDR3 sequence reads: CAWSVGKITGANGLTF. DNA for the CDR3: TGTGCCTGGAGTGTAGGAAAGATTACTGGGGCCAACGGCCTGACTTTC.

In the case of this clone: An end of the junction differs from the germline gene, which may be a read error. CDR3 nucleotides: TGCAGCGTTGGGGGAGCCCAACCGGGACAGGGGGCCAAAAACAGTCAGTACTTC. This sequence encodes CSVGGAQPGQGAKNSQYF. The J gene is TRBJ2-4, the V gene TRBV29-1; 12 nucleotides line up with TRBD1. The CDR3 length is 18 residues. From germline, CDR1 is SQVTM and CDR2 ANQGSEA.

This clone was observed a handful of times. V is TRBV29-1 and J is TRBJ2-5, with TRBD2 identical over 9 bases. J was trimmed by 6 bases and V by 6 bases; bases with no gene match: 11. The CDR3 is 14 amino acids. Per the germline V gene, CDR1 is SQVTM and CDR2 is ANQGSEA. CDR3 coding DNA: TGCAGCGTGGGGAGTAGCGGGAGTTTCCAGACCCAGTACTTC. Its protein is CSVGSSGSFQTQYF.

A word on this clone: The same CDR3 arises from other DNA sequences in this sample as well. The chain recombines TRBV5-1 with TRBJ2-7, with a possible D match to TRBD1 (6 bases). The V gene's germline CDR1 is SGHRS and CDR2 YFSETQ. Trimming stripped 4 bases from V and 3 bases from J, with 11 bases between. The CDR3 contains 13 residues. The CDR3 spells CASSRTENYEQYF. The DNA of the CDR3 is TGCGCCAGCAGCCGGACAGAAAACTACGAGCAGTACTTC.

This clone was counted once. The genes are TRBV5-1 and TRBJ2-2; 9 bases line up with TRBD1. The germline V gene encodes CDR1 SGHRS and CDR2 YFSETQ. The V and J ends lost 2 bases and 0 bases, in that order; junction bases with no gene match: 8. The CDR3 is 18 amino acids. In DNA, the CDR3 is TGCGCCAGCAGCTTCCGGGACAGGGTCCCCACGAACACCGGGGAGCTGTTTTTT. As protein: CASSFRDRVPTNTGELFF.

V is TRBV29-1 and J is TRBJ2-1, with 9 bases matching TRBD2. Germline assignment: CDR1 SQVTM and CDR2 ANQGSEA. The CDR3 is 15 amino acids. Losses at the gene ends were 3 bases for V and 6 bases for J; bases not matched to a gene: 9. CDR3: CSVELRGRGGNEQFF. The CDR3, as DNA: TGCAGCGTTGAGTTGCGCGGGAGGGGGGGCAATGAGCAGTTCTTC.

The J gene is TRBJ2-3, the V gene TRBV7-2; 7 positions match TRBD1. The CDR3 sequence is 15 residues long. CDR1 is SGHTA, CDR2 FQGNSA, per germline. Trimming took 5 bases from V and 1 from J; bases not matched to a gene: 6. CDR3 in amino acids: CASSPDRVGTDTQYF. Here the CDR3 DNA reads TGTGCCAGCAGCCCAGACAGGGTCGGCACAGATACGCAGTATTTT. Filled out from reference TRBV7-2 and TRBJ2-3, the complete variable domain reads GAGVSQSPSNKVTEKGKDVELRCDPISGHTALYWYRQSLGQGLEFLIYFQGNSAPDKSGLPSDRFSAERTGGSVSTLTIQRTQQEDSAVYLCASSPDRVGTDTQYFGPGTRLTVL.

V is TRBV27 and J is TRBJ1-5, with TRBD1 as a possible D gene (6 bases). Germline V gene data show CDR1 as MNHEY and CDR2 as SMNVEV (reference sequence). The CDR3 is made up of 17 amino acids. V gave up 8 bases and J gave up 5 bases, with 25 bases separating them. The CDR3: CASSFSGAGDEDQPQHF. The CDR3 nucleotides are TGTGCCAGCTCCTTTTCGGGTGCAGGGGATGAGGATCAGCCCCAGCATTTT.

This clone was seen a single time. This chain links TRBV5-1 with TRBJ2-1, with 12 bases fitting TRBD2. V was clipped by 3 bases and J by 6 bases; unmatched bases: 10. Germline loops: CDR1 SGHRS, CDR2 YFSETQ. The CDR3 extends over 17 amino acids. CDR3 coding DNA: TGCGCCAGCAGCTCGAGGAGGCTAGCGGGAGGGCCCAATGAGCAGTTCTTC. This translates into CASSSRRLAGGPNEQFF.

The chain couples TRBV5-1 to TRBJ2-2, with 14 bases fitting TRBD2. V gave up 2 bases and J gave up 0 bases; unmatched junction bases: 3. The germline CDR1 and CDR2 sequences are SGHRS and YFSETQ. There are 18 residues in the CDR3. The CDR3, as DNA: TGCGCCAGCAGCTTCGGACTAGCGGGAGGCTCGAACACCGGGGAGCTGTTTTTT. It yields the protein CASSFGLAGGSNTGELFF.

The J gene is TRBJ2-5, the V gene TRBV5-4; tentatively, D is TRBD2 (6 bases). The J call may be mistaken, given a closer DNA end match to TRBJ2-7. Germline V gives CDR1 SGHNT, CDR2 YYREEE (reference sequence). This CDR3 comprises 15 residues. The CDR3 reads CASSFMGGASYEQYF. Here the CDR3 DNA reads TGTGCCAGCAGCTTCATGGGGGGTGCCTCCTACGAGCAGTACTTC.

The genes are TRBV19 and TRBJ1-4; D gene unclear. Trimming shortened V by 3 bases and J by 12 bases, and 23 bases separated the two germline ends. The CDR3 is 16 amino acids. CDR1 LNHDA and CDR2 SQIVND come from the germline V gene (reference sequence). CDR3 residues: CASSIYGGVFGNQLFF. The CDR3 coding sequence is TGTGCCAGTAGTATTTATGGTGGGGTCTTCGGGAATCAACTGTTTTTT.

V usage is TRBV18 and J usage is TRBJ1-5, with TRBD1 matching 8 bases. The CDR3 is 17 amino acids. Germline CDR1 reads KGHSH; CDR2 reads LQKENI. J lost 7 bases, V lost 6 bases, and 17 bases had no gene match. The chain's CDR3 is CASSPNHLITGGQPQHF. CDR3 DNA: TGTGCCAGCTCCCCAAACCACCTTATAACAGGGGGGCAGCCCCAGCATTTT.

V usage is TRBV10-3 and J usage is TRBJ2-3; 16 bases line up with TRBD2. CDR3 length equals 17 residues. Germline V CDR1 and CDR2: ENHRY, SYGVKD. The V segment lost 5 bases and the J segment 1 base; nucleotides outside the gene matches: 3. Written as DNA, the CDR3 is TGTGCCATCAGTCCGGGACTAGCGGGAGGGGGCACAGATACGCAGTATTTT. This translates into CAISPGLAGGGTDTQYF.

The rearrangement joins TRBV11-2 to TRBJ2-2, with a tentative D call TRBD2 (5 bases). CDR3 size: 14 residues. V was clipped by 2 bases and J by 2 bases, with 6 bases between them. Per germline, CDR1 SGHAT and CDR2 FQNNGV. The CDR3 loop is CASSLRTNTGELFF. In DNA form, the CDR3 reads TGTGCCAGCAGCTTAAGGACTAACACCGGGGAGCTGTTTTTT.

DNA for the CDR3: TGTGCCAGCAGTTACCGTGGGGGCTCTGAAGCTTTCTTT. Protein product: CASSYRGGSEAFF. J is TRBJ1-1 and V is TRBV6-6; possibly TRBD1 for D (6 bases). The germline V gene encodes CDR1 MNHNY and CDR2 SVGAGI (reference sequence). The CDR3 is made up of 13 amino acids. Trimming pared 2 bases from V and 6 bases from J, leaving 10 bases between.

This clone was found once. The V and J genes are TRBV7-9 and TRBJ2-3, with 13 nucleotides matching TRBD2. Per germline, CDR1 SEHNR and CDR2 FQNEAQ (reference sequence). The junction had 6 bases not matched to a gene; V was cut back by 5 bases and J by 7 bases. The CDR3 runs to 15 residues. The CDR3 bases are TGTGCCAGCAGCCCCCCGGGACTAGCGGGATATACGCAGTATTTT. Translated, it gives CASSPPGLAGYTQYF.

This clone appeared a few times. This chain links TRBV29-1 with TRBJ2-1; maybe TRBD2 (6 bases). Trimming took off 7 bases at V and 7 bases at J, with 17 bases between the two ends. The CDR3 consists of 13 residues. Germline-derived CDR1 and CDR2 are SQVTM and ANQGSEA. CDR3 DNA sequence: TGCAGCGACCGGGACTCGACTTTTAATGAGCAGTTCTTC. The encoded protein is CSDRDSTFNEQFF.

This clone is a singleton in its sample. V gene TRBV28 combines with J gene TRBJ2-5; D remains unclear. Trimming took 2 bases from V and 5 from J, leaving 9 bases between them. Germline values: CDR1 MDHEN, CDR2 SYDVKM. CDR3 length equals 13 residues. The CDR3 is CASSLDSPETQYF. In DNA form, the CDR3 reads TGTGCCAGCAGTTTAGACTCTCCTGAGACCCAGTACTTC.

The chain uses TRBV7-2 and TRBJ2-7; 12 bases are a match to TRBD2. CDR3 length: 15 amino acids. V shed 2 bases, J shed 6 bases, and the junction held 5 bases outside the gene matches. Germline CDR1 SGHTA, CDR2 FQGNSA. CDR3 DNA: TGTGCCAGCAGCTTACTAGCGGGAGGGCGGCGCGAGCAGTACTTC. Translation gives CASSLLAGGRREQYF.

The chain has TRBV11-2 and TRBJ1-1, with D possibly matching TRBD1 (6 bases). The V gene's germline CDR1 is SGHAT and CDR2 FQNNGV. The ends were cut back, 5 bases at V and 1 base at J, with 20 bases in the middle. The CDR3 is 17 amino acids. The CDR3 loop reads CASSVARDTRANTEAFF. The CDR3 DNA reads TGTGCCAGCAGCGTGGCCCGGGACACTAGAGCGAACACTGAAGCTTTCTTT.

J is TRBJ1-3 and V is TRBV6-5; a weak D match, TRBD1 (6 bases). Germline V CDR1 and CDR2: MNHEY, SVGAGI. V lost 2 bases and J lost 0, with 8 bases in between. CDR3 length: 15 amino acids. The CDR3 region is CASSYRDNSGNTIYF. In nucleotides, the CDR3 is TGTGCCAGCAGTTACAGGGACAACTCTGGAAACACCATATATTTT.

CDR3 residues: CASSGTSGRSLNEQFF. CDR3 DNA: TGTGCCAGCTCCGGGACTAGCGGGAGAAGTCTCAATGAGCAGTTCTTC. The chain links TRBV2 to TRBJ2-1; 14 nucleotides agree with TRBD2. V gave up 8 bases and J gave up 6 bases; unmatched junction bases: 9. The CDR3 covers 16 residues. Germline CDR1 reads SNHLY; CDR2 reads FYNNEI.

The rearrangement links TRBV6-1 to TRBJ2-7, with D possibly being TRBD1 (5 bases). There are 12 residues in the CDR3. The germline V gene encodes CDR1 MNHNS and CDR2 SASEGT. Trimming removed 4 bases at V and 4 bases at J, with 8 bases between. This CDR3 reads CASSARGYEQYF. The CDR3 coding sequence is TGTGCCAGCAGTGCTAGGGGATACGAGCAGTACTTC.

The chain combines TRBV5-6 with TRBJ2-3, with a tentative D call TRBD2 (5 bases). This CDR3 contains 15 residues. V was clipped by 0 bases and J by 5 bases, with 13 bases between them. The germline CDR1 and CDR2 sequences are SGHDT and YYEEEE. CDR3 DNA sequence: TGTGCCAGCAGCTTGGGGACTGGTTCCCAAGATACGCAGTATTTT. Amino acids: CASSLGTGSQDTQYF.

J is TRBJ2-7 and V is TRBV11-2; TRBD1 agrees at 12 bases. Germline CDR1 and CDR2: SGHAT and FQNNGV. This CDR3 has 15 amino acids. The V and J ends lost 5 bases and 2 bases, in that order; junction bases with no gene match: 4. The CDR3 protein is CASSPGTGGPYEQYF. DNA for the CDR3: TGTGCCAGCAGCCCGGGGACAGGGGGCCCCTACGAGCAGTACTTC.

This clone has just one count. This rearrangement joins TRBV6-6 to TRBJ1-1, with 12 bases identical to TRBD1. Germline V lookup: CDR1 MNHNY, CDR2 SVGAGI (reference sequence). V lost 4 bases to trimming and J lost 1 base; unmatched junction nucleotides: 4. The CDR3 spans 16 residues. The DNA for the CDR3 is TGTGCCAGCAGTTCGGGACAGGGGGCTGGGAACACTGAAGCTTTCTTT. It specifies CASSSGQGAGNTEAFF.

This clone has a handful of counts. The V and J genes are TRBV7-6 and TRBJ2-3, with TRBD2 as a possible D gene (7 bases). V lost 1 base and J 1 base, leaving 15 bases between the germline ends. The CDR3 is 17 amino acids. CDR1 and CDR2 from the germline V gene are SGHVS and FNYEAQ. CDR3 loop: CASSLGGGGPGTDTQYF. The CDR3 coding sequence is TGTGCCAGCAGCTTAGGTGGGGGGGGGCCGGGCACAGATACGCAGTATTTT.

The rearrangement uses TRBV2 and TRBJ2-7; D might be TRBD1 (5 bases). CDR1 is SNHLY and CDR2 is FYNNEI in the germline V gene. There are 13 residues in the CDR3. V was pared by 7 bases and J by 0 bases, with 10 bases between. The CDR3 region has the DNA TGTGCCAGCACAACAGGAGCCTCCTACGAGCAGTACTTC. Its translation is CASTTGASYEQYF.

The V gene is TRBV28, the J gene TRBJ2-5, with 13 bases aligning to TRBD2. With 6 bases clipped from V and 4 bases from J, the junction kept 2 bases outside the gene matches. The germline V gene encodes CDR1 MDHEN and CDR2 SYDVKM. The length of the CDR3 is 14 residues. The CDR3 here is CASRLAGGVETQYF. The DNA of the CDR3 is TGTGCCAGCAGACTAGCGGGAGGGGTAGAGACCCAGTACTTC. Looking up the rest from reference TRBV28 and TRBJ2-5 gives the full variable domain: DVKVTQSSRYLVKRTGEKVFLECVQDMDHENMFWYRQDPGLGLRLIYFSYDVKMKEKGDIPEGYSVSREKKERFSLILESASTNQTSMYLCASRLAGGVETQYFGPGTRLLVL.